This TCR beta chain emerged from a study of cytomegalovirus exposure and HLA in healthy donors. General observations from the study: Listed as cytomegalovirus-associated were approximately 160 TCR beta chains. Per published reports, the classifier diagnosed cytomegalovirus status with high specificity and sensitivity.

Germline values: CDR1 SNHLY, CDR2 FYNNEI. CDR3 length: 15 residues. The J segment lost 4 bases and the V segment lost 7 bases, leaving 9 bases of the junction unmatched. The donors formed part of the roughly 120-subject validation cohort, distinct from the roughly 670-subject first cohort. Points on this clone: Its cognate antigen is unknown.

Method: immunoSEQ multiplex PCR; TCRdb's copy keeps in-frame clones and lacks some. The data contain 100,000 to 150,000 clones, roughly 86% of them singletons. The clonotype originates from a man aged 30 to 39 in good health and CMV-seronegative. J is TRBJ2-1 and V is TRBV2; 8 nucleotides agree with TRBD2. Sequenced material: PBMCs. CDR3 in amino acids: CASKGSGGVYNEQFF. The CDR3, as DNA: TGTGCCAGCAAGGGAAGCGGGGGAGTATACAATGAGCAGTTCTTC.